The 9 T cell receptor beta chains listed next were all sequenced from one sample in a study of blood T cell repertoires in COVID-19. Profiling relied on immunoSEQ multiplex PCR, and the TCRdb table lists in-frame clones only, not all of them. The sample records roughly 430,000 clones, roughly 86% being singletons. The sample taken for sequencing was PBMCs or T cells enriched from blood (not recorded which). The receptors were sampled from a woman aged 35 to 49 with acute COVID-19.

This sequence joins TRBV20-1 and TRBJ2-3, with 7 bases aligning to TRBD2. Germline CDR1 reads DFQATT; CDR2 reads SNEGSKA (reference sequence). V lost 3 bases to trimming and J lost 2 bases; unmatched junction nucleotides: 5. This CDR3 has 14 amino acids. The CDR3 nucleotides are TGCAGTGCTAGTACCGGGGGGATCACAGATACGCAGTATTTT. Amino acids: CSASTGGITDTQYF.

CDR3 in amino acids: CASSLVVGANYGYTF. The CDR3 DNA sequence: TGTGCCAGCAGCTTAGTTGTAGGGGCTAACTATGGCTACACCTTC. The rearrangement joins TRBV7-2 to TRBJ1-2; D may be TRBD1 (5 bases). The CDR3 loop spans 15 amino acids. CDR1 is SGHTA and CDR2 is FQGNSA in the germline V gene. V was trimmed by 1 base and J by 0 bases, leaving 9 bases between them.

This chain uses TRBV5-4 with TRBJ2-3; the match to TRBD1 covers 8 bases. Germline assignment: CDR1 SGHNT and CDR2 YYREEE (reference sequence). J lost 3 bases, V lost 4 bases, and 7 bases had no gene match. The CDR3 totals 15 residues. The CDR3 DNA reads as TGTGCCAGCAGCCCAGGGGGCTTATGGACAGATACGCAGTATTTT. Translated: CASSPGGLWTDTQYF.

In its sample, this clone was seen a few times. The chain recombines TRBV4-1 with TRBJ1-6; no reliable D call. Germline V gene data show CDR1 as MGHRA and CDR2 as YSYEKL. V shed 1 base and J shed 0 bases, with 10 bases lying between them. This CDR3 is 17 amino acids long. This chain's CDR3 is CASSQGVQSSYNSPLHF. CDR3 bases: TGCGCCAGCAGCCAAGGGGTACAGAGCTCCTATAATTCACCCCTCCACTTT.

The chain is built from TRBV5-5 and TRBJ2-1; 7 bases agree with TRBD2. This CDR3 region has 15 residues. Germline CDR1 is SGHKS and CDR2 is YYEKEE (reference sequence). The V segment lost 1 base and the J segment 0 bases; nucleotides outside the gene matches: 1. CDR3 sequence reads: CASSLLAVSYNEQFF. DNA of the CDR3: TGTGCCAGCAGCTTGCTAGCGGTCTCCTACAATGAGCAGTTCTTC.

The chain joins TRBV5-1 to TRBJ1-4; 8 nucleotides match TRBD1. The V gene end was trimmed by 0 bases and the J gene end by 6 bases; junction bases not matched to a gene: 4. Germline V gene lookup returns CDR1 SGHRS and CDR2 YFSETQ. The CDR3 runs to 15 residues. The CDR3 coding sequence is TGCGCCAGCAGCTTGGCCCCGGACAGGGATGAAAAACTGTTTTTT. Amino acid sequence: CASSLAPDRDEKLFF.

The chain combines TRBV19 with TRBJ1-1; D possibly corresponds to TRBD1 (5 bases). V was trimmed by 8 bases and J by 7 bases, leaving 29 bases between them. Germline loops: CDR1 LNHDA, CDR2 SQIVND (reference sequence). The CDR3 has 17 residues. The CDR3: CASSSGRGTGEWREAFF. The CDR3 nucleotides read TGTGCCAGTTCCTCCGGTAGGGGCACGGGTGAGTGGCGTGAAGCTTTCTTT.

This rearrangement joins TRBV7-9 to TRBJ2-1; 12 bases map to TRBD2. The V gene end was trimmed by 3 bases and the J gene end by 5 bases; junction bases not matched to a gene: 5. This CDR3 has 16 residues. CDR1 and CDR2 from the germline V gene are SEHNR and FQNEAQ (reference sequence). The CDR3 DNA reads as TGTGCCAGCAGCTTTCTAGCGGGGGGGCCCAACAATGAGCAGTTCTTC. Translating gives CASSFLAGGPNNEQFF.

This chain joins TRBV30 and TRBJ1-4; 9 bases line up with TRBD1. This CDR3 is 14 amino acids long. Trimming took 4 bases from V and 7 from J; bases not matched to a gene: 7. The germline CDR1 and CDR2 sequences are GTSNPN and SVGIG (reference sequence). The CDR3, as DNA: TGTGCCTGGAACCCGGACAGGGGAGTTGAAAAACTGTTTTTT. Translation: CAWNPDRGVEKLFF.